One sample yielded the 16 T cell receptor beta chains listed below, sequenced in a study of shared T cell receptors in the human thymus. The assay was immunoSEQ multiplex PCR, and TCRdb's table has in-frame clones only and misses some. This sample has over 65,000 clones; around 96% occur once, and the top ten carry less than 0.04%. Sample: thymocytes. These receptor sequences come from a human donor.

The chain joins TRBV7-2 to TRBJ2-2; 8 nucleotides align to TRBD2. The J segment lost 0 bases and the V segment lost 5 bases, leaving 2 bases of the junction unmatched. The CDR3 runs to 15 residues. Looked up from germline, CDR1 is SGHTA and CDR2 is FQGNSA. The CDR3 loop reads CASSRGGSNTGELFF. In nucleotides, the CDR3 is TGTGCCAGCAGCCGCGGGGGGTCGAACACCGGGGAGCTGTTTTTT. The whole variable domain, filled in from reference TRBV7-2 and TRBJ2-2, reads GAGVSQSPSNKVTEKGKDVELRCDPISGHTALYWYRQSLGQGLEFLIYFQGNSAPDKSGLPSDRFSAERTGGSVSTLTIQRTQQEDSAVYLCASSRGGSNTGELFFGEGSRLTVL.

The genes are TRBV5-4 and TRBJ2-1; 11 nucleotides agree with TRBD1. The CDR3 consists of 18 residues. The V gene end was trimmed by 0 bases and the J gene end by 7 bases; junction bases not matched to a gene: 12. The germline gives CDR1 SGHNT, CDR2 YYREEE (reference sequence). This chain's CDR3 is CASSLGTGGAGDRNEQFF. DNA for the CDR3: TGTGCCAGCAGCTTGGGGACAGGGGGCGCGGGGGACCGGAATGAGCAGTTCTTC.

This chain connects TRBV19 to TRBJ1-3; D uncertain. Germline V gives CDR1 LNHDA, CDR2 SQIVND (reference sequence). The CDR3 length is 17 residues. V lost 0 bases and J 1 base, leaving 13 bases between the germline ends. The CDR3 spells CASSIDWSRGSGNTIYF. The CDR3 DNA is TGTGCCAGTAGTATAGATTGGAGCCGTGGGTCTGGAAACACCATATATTTT. The full variable domain, its missing parts supplied by reference TRBV19 and TRBJ1-3, is DGGITQSPKYLFRKEGQNVTLSCEQNLNHDAMYWYRQDPGQGLRLIYYSQIVNDFQKGDIAEGYSVSREKKESFPLTVTSAQKNPTAFYLCASSIDWSRGSGNTIYFGEGSWLTVV.

The CDR3 here is CASSQQQGAEEKLFF. The CDR3 bases are TGTGCCAGCAGCCAGCAACAGGGGGCTGAAGAAAAACTGTTTTTT. The chain combines TRBV28 with TRBJ1-4; 9 bases are a match to TRBD1. This CDR3 is 15 amino acids long. V was clipped by 6 bases and J by 8 bases; unmatched bases: 10. The V gene's germline CDR1 is MDHEN and CDR2 SYDVKM.

The J gene is TRBJ2-5, the V gene TRBV5-1, with D tentatively TRBD1 or TRBD2 (7 bases each). This CDR3 has 18 residues. The V and J ends lost 5 bases and 2 bases respectively, with 25 bases between them. Germline CDR1 is SGHRS and CDR2 is YFSETQ. Here the CDR3 reads CASSSREGAVRCQETQYF. DNA for the CDR3: TGCGCCAGCAGTTCTAGGGAGGGGGCGGTTCGGTGTCAAGAGACCCAGTACTTC.

The chain has TRBV28 and TRBJ1-5, with 7 bases identical to TRBD1. This CDR3 has 22 residues. The germline V gene has CDR1 MDHEN and CDR2 SYDVKM. V trimming: 1 base; J trimming: 4 bases; junction bases outside the gene matches: 25. CDR3 coding DNA: TGTGCCAGCAGTTTATTGGCCCCGCGACAGGGCGCTGCCTCTAGCATAAATCAGCCCCAGCATTTT. Translated, it gives CASSLLAPRQGAASSINQPQHF.

To note about this clone: The junction does not match germline at one end; this may be a read error. The chain uses TRBV6-6 and TRBJ2-3, with 8 positions matching TRBD1. The CDR3 totals 13 residues. CDR1 and CDR2 (germline): MNHNY, SVGAGI (reference sequence). CDR3: CAGSAGPGQAYYF. CDR3 nucleotide sequence: TGTGCCGGCAGTGCGGGTCCGGGACAGGCGTATTATTTT.

V usage is TRBV14 and J usage is TRBJ1-6, with TRBD1 matching 7 bases. Per the germline V gene, CDR1 is SGHDN and CDR2 is FVKESK. The CDR3 spans 15 residues. V was clipped by 2 bases and J by 6 bases; unmatched bases: 4. The CDR3 protein is CASSQSTGTNSPLHF. CDR3 coding DNA: TGTGCCAGCAGCCAATCGACAGGGACTAATTCACCCCTCCACTTT.

V usage is TRBV19 and J usage is TRBJ2-7; 8 bases fit TRBD1. This CDR3 has 13 amino acids. V dropped 6 bases and J dropped 2; count of bases not matched to a gene: 3. Germline V gene sequence: CDR1 LNHDA, CDR2 SQIVND (reference sequence). CDR3 region: CASSRGQAYEQYF. The CDR3 coding sequence is TGTGCCAGTAGCAGGGGACAGGCCTACGAGCAGTACTTC.

The chain combines TRBV7-2 with TRBJ2-7; D possibly uses TRBD1 or TRBD2 (6 bases each). The CDR3 runs 16 residues. Deletions cut 0 bases from V and 4 bases from J, with 16 bases between. Germline CDR1 is SGHTA and CDR2 is FQGNSA. The CDR3 sequence is CASSLAGGEHMYEQYF. The CDR3 DNA follows: TGTGCCAGCAGCTTAGCGGGGGGCGAACATATGTACGAGCAGTACTTC.

The chain joins TRBV4-1 to TRBJ2-3; D call uncertain. Germline V CDR1 and CDR2: MGHRA, YSYEKL. The CDR3 is 17 amino acids. Trimming took off 0 bases at V and 3 bases at J, with 16 bases between the two ends. The DNA of the CDR3 is TGCGCCAGCAGCCAAGATTATGGAAATAGACTTACAGATACGCAGTATTTT. It encodes CASSQDYGNRLTDTQYF.

The chain uses TRBV19 and TRBJ2-5; no clear D gene. The CDR3 runs to 11 residues. Germline V gene lookup returns CDR1 LNHDA and CDR2 SQIVND (reference sequence). Trimming removed 3 bases at V and 5 bases at J, with 4 bases between. This CDR3 reads CASSIRETQYF. The CDR3 DNA reads TGTGCCAGTAGTATTCGGGAGACCCAGTACTTC.

This chain links TRBV14 with TRBJ1-1; D remains ambiguous. Per germline, CDR1 SGHDN and CDR2 FVKESK. The CDR3 is 14 amino acids. Trimming removed 0 bases from V and 1 base from J, with 6 bases in between. The CDR3 spells CASSQEGRNTEAFF. DNA for the CDR3: TGTGCCAGCAGCCAAGAAGGCAGGAACACTGAAGCTTTCTTT.

The sample holds one count of this clone. The chain links TRBV28 to TRBJ1-1; 9 positions match TRBD1. The CDR3 extends over 21 amino acids. The J segment lost 6 bases and the V segment lost 8 bases, leaving 31 bases of the junction unmatched. The V gene's germline CDR1 is MDHEN and CDR2 SYDVKM. CDR3 DNA: TGTGCCAGCGAGAACCAATGGGACAGGGTACCCCACGGCCTACGGACACCTGAAGCTTTCTTT. Its protein is CASENQWDRVPHGLRTPEAFF.

This clone was detected only once. This chain joins TRBV2 and TRBJ1-1; maybe TRBD1 (6 bases). The germline CDR1 and CDR2 sequences are SNHLY and FYNNEI. CDR3 length: 15 amino acids. Trimming took 0 bases from V and 4 from J, leaving 12 bases between them. DNA for the CDR3: TGTGCCAGCAGTGAAGCGGGGGGAGGGGGCACTGAAGCTTTCTTT. This encodes CASSEAGGGGTEAFF.

The J gene is TRBJ1-2, the V gene TRBV5-8; 10 positions agree with TRBD1. Trimming at V came to 0 bases and at J to 0 bases, leaving 8 bases not matched to a gene. The CDR3 is made up of 18 amino acids. Germline assignment: CDR1 SGHTS and CDR2 YDEGEE. CDR3 bases: TGTGCCAGCAGCTTGGGTTTGGGACAGGGGAGAACTAACTATGGCTACACCTTC. Its protein is CASSLGLGQGRTNYGYTF. The full variable domain, in which reference TRBV5-8 and TRBJ1-2 provide the parts outside the CDR3, is EAGVTQSPTHLIKTRGQQATLRCSPISGHTSVYWYQQALGLGLQFLLWYDEGEERNRGNFPPRFSGRQFPNYSSELNVNALELEDSALYLCASSLGLGQGRTNYGYTFGSGTRLTVV.